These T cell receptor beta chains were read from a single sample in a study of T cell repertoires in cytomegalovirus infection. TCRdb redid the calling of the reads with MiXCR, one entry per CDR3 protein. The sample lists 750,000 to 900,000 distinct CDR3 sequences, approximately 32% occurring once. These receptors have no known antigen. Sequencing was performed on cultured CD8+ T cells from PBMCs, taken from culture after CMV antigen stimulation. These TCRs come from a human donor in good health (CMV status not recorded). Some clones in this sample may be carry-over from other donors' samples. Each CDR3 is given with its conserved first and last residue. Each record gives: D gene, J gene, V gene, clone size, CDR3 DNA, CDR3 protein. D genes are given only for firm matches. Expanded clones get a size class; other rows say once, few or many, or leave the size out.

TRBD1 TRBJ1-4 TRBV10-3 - TGTGCCATCAGTGATAACAGGGGAGAAGAAAAACTGTTTTTT CAISDNRGEEKLFF
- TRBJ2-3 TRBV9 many TGTGCCAGCAGCGTAGGGGACTCTGGCACAGATACGCAGTATTTT CASSVGDSGTDTQYF
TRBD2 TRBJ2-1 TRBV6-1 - TGTGCCAGCAGATTCCTCAGCGGGGTATACAATGAGCAGTTCTTC CASRFLSGVYNEQFF
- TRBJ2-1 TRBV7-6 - TGTGCCAGCAGCTTAGGGAGACCGGGGCCATACAATGAGCAGTTCTTC CASSLGRPGPYNEQFF
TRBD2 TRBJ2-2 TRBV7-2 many TGTGCCAACCCTAGCGGGGCCCTTACCGGGGAGCTGTTTTTT CANPSGALTGELFF
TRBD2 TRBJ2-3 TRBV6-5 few TGTGCCAGCAGTTACCCATCTAGCGGAGGTACAGATACGCAGTATTTT CASSYPSSGGTDTQYF
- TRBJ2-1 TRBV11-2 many TGTGCCAGCAGCCTTATAGGGAGTCTGGACCTTTACAATGAGCAGTTCTTC CASSLIGSLDLYNEQFF
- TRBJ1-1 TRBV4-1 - TGCGCCAGCCATAGTGTAATGGGGTACACTGAAGCTTTCTTT CASHSVMGYTEAFF
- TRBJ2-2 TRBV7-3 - TGTGCCAGCAGCCCCCAAAGGACCGGGGAGCTGTTTTTT CASSPQRTGELFF
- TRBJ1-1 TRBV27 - TGTGCCAGCGGGTCGGGAACCACTGAAGCTTTCTTT CASGSGTTEAFF
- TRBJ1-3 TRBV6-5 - TGTGCCAGCAGTTACTCGGACGGGACTTGGCTCTCTGGAAACACCATATATTTT CASSYSDGTWLSGNTIYF
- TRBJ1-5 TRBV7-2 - TGTGCCAGCAGCTTAGAAGAGCAGCCCCAGCATTTT CASSLEEQPQHF
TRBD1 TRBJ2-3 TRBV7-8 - TGTGCCAGCACGTGGACAGGGCAGGCAGATACGCAGTATTTT CASTWTGQADTQYF
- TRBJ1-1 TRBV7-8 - TGTGCCAGCAGCTTGTCCTCGGGGGCTGTTGAAGCTTTCTTT CASSLSSGAVEAFF
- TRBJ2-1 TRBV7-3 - TGTGCCAGCGGGGGGTACTCCTACAATGAGCAGTTCTTC CASGGYSYNEQFF
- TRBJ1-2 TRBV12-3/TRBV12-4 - TGTGCCAGCGGCGTGGGGCGGCCCTTTAACTATGGTTACACCTTC CASGVGRPFNYGYTF
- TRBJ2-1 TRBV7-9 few TGTGCCAGCAGACTGGGAGGAAACAATGAGCAGTTCTTC CASRLGGNNEQFF
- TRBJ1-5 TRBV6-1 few TGTGCCAGCAGGGGACCGCAGTATGAGCCCCAGCATTTT CASRGPQYEPQHF
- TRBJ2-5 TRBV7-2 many TGTGCCAGCAGCTTAGTACTAAGATTTTACGGGGCCCTGGAGACCCAGTACTTC CASSLVLRFYGALETQYF
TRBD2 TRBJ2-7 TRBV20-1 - TGCAGTGCTCCATCTTTAGCGGGGAAGTACGACGAGCAGTACTTC CSAPSLAGKYDEQYF
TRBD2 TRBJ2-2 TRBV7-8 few TGTGCCAGCAGCTACATACTAGCGCCTAACACCGGGGAGCTGTTTTTT CASSYILAPNTGELFF
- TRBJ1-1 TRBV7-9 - TGTGCCAGCAGCTTAACCCATGAAGCTTTCTTT CASSLTHEAFF
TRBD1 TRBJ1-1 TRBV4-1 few TGCGCCAGCAGCCAAACTCGAGGGGGCGTGAGTGATGGTGAAGCTTTCTTT CASSQTRGGVSDGEAFF
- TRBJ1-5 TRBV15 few TGTGCCACCAACGCTGGACAGAGCAATCAGCCCCAGCATTTT CATNAGQSNQPQHF
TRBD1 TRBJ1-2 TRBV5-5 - TGTGCCAGCAGCGGGGGACCTATCGGGACAGGGGCCTACTCTAACTATGGCTACACCTTC CASSGGPIGTGAYSNYGYTF
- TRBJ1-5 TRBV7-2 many TGTGCCAGCAGCTTAGGGAGTTATACAGATAGCAATCAGCCCCAGCATTTT CASSLGSYTDSNQPQHF
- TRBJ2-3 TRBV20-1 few TGCAGTGCTACAGGGATGGGGGGAGATACGCAGTATTTT CSATGMGGDTQYF
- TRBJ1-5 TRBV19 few TGTGCCAGTAGTCCCAGGCTGGGGGGAGGCCAGCCCCAGCATTTT CASSPRLGGGQPQHF
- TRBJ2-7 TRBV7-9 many TGTGCCAGCAGCTTAGCAGCCGTCTCCTACGAGCAGTACTTC CASSLAAVSYEQYF
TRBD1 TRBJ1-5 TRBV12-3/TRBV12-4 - TGTGCCAGCAGTCCCCGGACAGGGAAACAGCCCCAGCATTTT CASSPRTGKQPQHF
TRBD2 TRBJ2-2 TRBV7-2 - TGTGCCAGCAGCGGGACTAGCGGAGGTCCCGGGGAGCTGTTTTTT CASSGTSGGPGELFF
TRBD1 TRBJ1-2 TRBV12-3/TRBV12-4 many TGTGCCAGCAGTTCCGGGACAGGGGATGGCTACACCTTC CASSSGTGDGYTF
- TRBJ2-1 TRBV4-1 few TGCGCCAGCAGCCAAGAGTCCTACAATGAGCAGTTCTTC CASSQESYNEQFF
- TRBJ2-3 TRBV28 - TGTGCCAGCAGATCCTACTATCAGGGCACAGATACGCAGTATTTT CASRSYYQGTDTQYF
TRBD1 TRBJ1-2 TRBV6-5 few TGTGCCAGCAGTTCCTCTTACAGGGGCCATGGCTACACCTTC CASSSSYRGHGYTF
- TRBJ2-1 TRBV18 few TGTGCCAGCTCCCTATTGGGGCCTATCAATGAGCAGTTCTTC CASSLLGPINEQFF